These 23 T cell receptor beta chains share one sample of origin, sequenced in a study of blood T cell repertoires in COVID-19. The protocol was immunoSEQ multiplex PCR, while the TCRdb copy is restricted to in-frame clones and leaves out a portion. The table records 200,000 to 250,000 clones, approximately 83% of them present only once. Sequenced material: peripheral blood. These receptors came from a woman aged 25-40 years with COVID-19, enrolled during active disease.

CDR3 loop: CASSSAAGGDEQFF. CDR3 DNA: TGTGCCAGCTCCTCGGCAGCGGGAGGCGATGAGCAGTTCTTC. This sequence joins TRBV18 and TRBJ2-1; 9 bases align to TRBD2. V lost 6 bases to trimming and J lost 8 bases; unmatched junction nucleotides: 8. The CDR3 is 14 residues long. Germline values: CDR1 KGHSH, CDR2 LQKENI.

The chain uses TRBV28 and TRBJ1-2; 8 bases line up with TRBD1. The CDR3 totals 15 residues. Germline CDR1 MDHEN, CDR2 SYDVKM. Trimming cost V 3 bases and J 6 bases; bases outside gene matches: 9. The CDR3 loop reads CASSFPVPRGHGYTF. The CDR3 DNA reads as TGTGCCAGCAGTTTCCCGGTCCCCAGGGGGCATGGCTACACCTTC.

The rearrangement uses TRBV27 and TRBJ1-4; D may be TRBD1 (6 bases). This CDR3 region has 13 residues. Trimming took off 2 bases at V and 8 bases at J, with 9 bases between the two ends. CDR1 and CDR2 (germline): MNHEY, SMNVEV (reference sequence). CDR3 bases: TGTGCCAGCAGTTTAAGCAGGGGCGAAAAACTGTTTTTT. Its translation is CASSLSRGEKLFF.

J is TRBJ1-2 and V is TRBV30; D uncertain. The V and J ends lost 4 bases and 2 bases respectively, with 11 bases between them. Per the germline V gene, CDR1 is GTSNPN and CDR2 is SVGIG (reference sequence). This CDR3 is 13 amino acids long. The CDR3 here is CAWNRESNYGYTF. CDR3 sequence (DNA): TGTGCCTGGAATCGGGAATCGAACTATGGCTACACCTTC.

This chain uses TRBV25-1 with TRBJ2-5; 12 bases are shared with TRBD1. Trimming cost V 5 bases and J 5 bases; bases outside gene matches: 12. The CDR3 is 17 residues long. The V gene's germline CDR1 is MGHDK and CDR2 SYGVNS. The CDR3 protein is CASSRLGTGGTGETQYF. The CDR3 DNA is TGTGCCAGCAGTCGTCTGGGGACAGGGGGCACTGGGGAGACCCAGTACTTC.

The gene calls are TRBV5-1 and TRBJ1-2, with D possibly TRBD1 on 6 matching bases. Trimming took off 3 bases at V and 6 bases at J, with 12 bases between the two ends. This CDR3 comprises 13 residues. Germline V gives CDR1 SGHRS, CDR2 YFSETQ. CDR3 in amino acids: CASSWTVDDGYTF. Written as DNA, the CDR3 is TGCGCCAGCAGCTGGACAGTAGATGATGGCTACACCTTC.

The rearrangement uses TRBV6-6 and TRBJ2-7; 11 bases line up with TRBD2. This CDR3 is 15 amino acids long. Germline V gene lookup returns CDR1 MNHNY and CDR2 SVGAGI (reference sequence). V was pared by 1 base and J by 4 bases, with 3 bases of the junction left unmatched. The CDR3 loop is CASSYLGTSGYEQYF. CDR3 nucleotide sequence: TGTGCCAGCAGTTACTTGGGGACTAGCGGATACGAGCAGTACTTC.

The chain joins TRBV5-4 to TRBJ1-1; TRBD1 agrees at 8 bases. The CDR3 spans 15 residues. V was pared by 2 bases and J by 1 base, with 4 bases of the junction left unmatched. The germline gives CDR1 SGHNT, CDR2 YYREEE (reference sequence). The DNA of the CDR3 is TGTGCCAGCAGCTTCCCTCAGGGGGCGAACACTGAAGCTTTCTTT. Encoded protein: CASSFPQGANTEAFF.

This chain joins TRBV28 and TRBJ1-2; D might be TRBD1 (6 bases). Germline V gives CDR1 MDHEN, CDR2 SYDVKM. The V gene lost 5 bases and the J gene lost 6 bases, with 19 bases spanning the gap. This CDR3 is built from 15 residues. CDR3 loop: CASSGGRGVIDGYTF. The CDR3 nucleotides are TGTGCCAGCAGTGGGGGCAGGGGCGTAATCGATGGCTACACCTTC.

The chain is built from TRBV13 and TRBJ2-7; D ambiguous. The CDR3 is 11 residues long. With 4 bases removed from V and 3 bases from J, the gap between germline ends came to 4 bases. Germline CDR1 PRHDT, CDR2 FYEKMQ (reference sequence). The CDR3 coding sequence is TGTGCCAGCAGCTCCAACTACGAGCAGTACTTC. Its translation: CASSSNYEQYF.

The rearrangement uses TRBV15 and TRBJ2-7; 7 bases agree with TRBD1. CDR1 is LNHNV and CDR2 is YYDKDF in the germline V gene (reference sequence). With 6 bases clipped from V and 0 bases from J, the junction kept 5 bases outside the gene matches. The CDR3 spans 14 residues. Written as DNA, the CDR3 is TGTGCCACCAGGCGGACAGGCGACTCCTACGAGCAGTACTTC. This gives the protein CATRRTGDSYEQYF.

This chain uses TRBV6-5 with TRBJ2-3; TRBD1 matches 12 bases. The CDR3 loop spans 14 amino acids. J gave up 6 bases and V 8 bases, and 6 bases lay outside the gene matches. CDR1 MNHEY and CDR2 SVGAGI come from the germline V gene. CDR3: CASGDRGRADTQYF. DNA of the CDR3: TGTGCCAGCGGGGACAGGGGGCGAGCGGATACGCAGTATTTT.

The J gene is TRBJ2-2, the V gene TRBV5-1; D ambiguous. CDR3 size: 14 residues. Germline CDR1 reads SGHRS; CDR2 reads YFSETQ. The V and J ends lost 4 bases and 0 bases respectively, with 7 bases between them. CDR3 protein: CASSATSNTGELFF. The CDR3 region has the DNA TGCGCCAGCAGCGCCACATCGAACACCGGGGAGCTGTTTTTT.

The chain carries TRBV27 and TRBJ2-7; 10 positions agree with TRBD1. Germline-derived CDR1 and CDR2 are MNHEY and SMNVEV (reference sequence). The CDR3 consists of 14 residues. J was trimmed by 3 bases and V by 3 bases; bases with no gene match: 2. CDR3 sequence: CASSFGTGVYEQYF. The CDR3 DNA reads as TGTGCCAGCAGTTTCGGGACAGGGGTCTACGAGCAGTACTTC.

A single count supports this clone. The chain uses TRBV7-2 and TRBJ2-7, with D possibly matching TRBD2 (6 bases). Between the trimmed V and J ends, which lost 3 bases and 0 bases, there was a span of 12 bases. In germline, CDR1 is SGHTA, CDR2 FQGNSA. The CDR3 extends over 15 amino acids. Here the CDR3 DNA reads TGTGCCAGCAGCTTCGGGCGGGGACCCTCCTACGAGCAGTACTTC. Translating it yields CASSFGRGPSYEQYF.

V gene TRBV2 combines with J gene TRBJ1-2; 8 bases are shared with TRBD1. Germline loops: CDR1 SNHLY, CDR2 FYNNEI. This CDR3 contains 15 residues. Trimming removed 4 bases from V and 6 bases from J; junction bases left unmatched: 10. The CDR3 here is CASSAWTGRKNGYTF. The CDR3, as DNA: TGTGCCAGCAGTGCTTGGACAGGGAGGAAAAATGGCTACACCTTC. Full variable domain (outside the CDR3, taken from reference TRBV2 and TRBJ1-2): EPEVTQTPSHQVTQMGQEVILRCVPISNHLYFYWYRQILGQKVEFLVSFYNNEISEKSEIFDDQFSVERPDGSNFTLKIRSTKLEDSAMYFCASSAWTGRKNGYTFGSGTRLTVV.

The rearrangement links TRBV9 to TRBJ1-4; 8 bases line up with TRBD1. This CDR3 has 16 amino acids. Germline V gene data show CDR1 as SGDLS and CDR2 as YYNGEE. V lost 4 bases to trimming and J lost 7 bases; unmatched junction nucleotides: 12. The CDR3 sequence is CASSPTRQGRSEKLFF. CDR3 DNA sequence: TGTGCCAGCAGCCCCACGAGACAGGGGCGGAGTGAAAAACTGTTTTTT.

The chain links TRBV28 to TRBJ1-2, with 8 bases that match TRBD1. Looked up from germline, CDR1 is MDHEN and CDR2 is SYDVKM. The CDR3 runs to 16 residues. Trimming cost V 6 bases and J 1 base; bases outside gene matches: 10. In DNA, the CDR3 is TGTGCCAGCAGCTTTGACAGGGGAGCTATTAACTATGGCTACACCTTC. Translating gives CASSFDRGAINYGYTF.

This clone has more than one count but fewer than ten. This chain connects TRBV11-2 to TRBJ2-1; no firm D call. Per germline, CDR1 SGHAT and CDR2 FQNNGV. The CDR3 totals 13 residues. V lost 1 base and J 5 bases, leaving 6 bases between the germline ends. The CDR3 DNA reads TGTGCCAGCAGCTTAGGGTCGGACAATGAGCAGTTCTTC. It codes for CASSLGSDNEQFF.

The chain employs TRBV5-1 and TRBJ2-7, with 7 bases fitting TRBD2. The CDR3 contains 15 residues. The germline gives CDR1 SGHRS, CDR2 YFSETQ. With 1 base clipped from V and 7 bases from J, the junction kept 11 bases outside the gene matches. For the CDR3, the DNA is TGCGCCAGCAGCTTGACCCTTGGGCCCGGGGGGGAGCAGTACTTC. It encodes CASSLTLGPGGEQYF. The entire variable domain, with the rest obtained from reference TRBV5-1 and TRBJ2-7, is as follows: KAGVTQTPRYLIKTRGQQVTLSCSPISGHRSVSWYQQTPGQGLQFLFEYFSETQRNKGNFPGRFSGRQFSNSRSEMNVSTLELGDSALYLCASSLTLGPGGEQYFGPGTRLTVT.

CDR3 protein: CASGDRTGVDQPQHF. The CDR3 DNA reads TGTGCCAGCGGGGATAGGACAGGGGTGGACCAGCCCCAGCATTTT. The genes are TRBV28 and TRBJ1-5; 9 nucleotides match TRBD1. V gave up 8 bases and J gave up 7 bases; unmatched junction bases: 12. This CDR3 is built from 15 residues. The V gene's germline CDR1 is MDHEN and CDR2 SYDVKM. The full variable domain, in which reference TRBV28 and TRBJ1-5 provide the parts outside the CDR3, is DVKVTQSSRYLVKRTGEKVFLECVQDMDHENMFWYRQDPGLGLRLIYFSYDVKMKEKGDIPEGYSVSREKKERFSLILESASTNQTSMYLCASGDRTGVDQPQHFGDGTRLSIL.

On this clone itself: Distinct nucleotide sequences in the sample also encode this CDR3. This chain connects TRBV9 to TRBJ2-7, with D unresolved. Germline V gives CDR1 SGDLS, CDR2 YYNGEE. V dropped 0 bases and J dropped 2 bases, with 6 bases sitting between them. The CDR3 loop spans 13 amino acids. CDR3 sequence: CASSVDSTYEQYF. CDR3 coding DNA: TGTGCCAGCAGCGTAGACAGTACCTACGAGCAGTACTTC.

In this sample, this clone turned up a few times. This chain connects TRBV7-9 to TRBJ2-2; D uncertain. The V gene's germline CDR1 is SEHNR and CDR2 FQNEAQ (reference sequence). The CDR3 spans 14 residues. V was clipped by 2 bases and J by 1 base, with 5 bases between them. The CDR3 reads CASSLYGNTGELFF. The CDR3 DNA reads as TGTGCCAGCAGCTTATACGGGAACACCGGGGAGCTGTTTTTT.